This section outlines one T cell receptor (beta chain) sequence together with its context. The sample originates from a study of blood T cell repertoires in COVID-19. Measured with immunoSEQ multiplex PCR; TCRdb has only the in-frame clones, and not every one. The data contain under 300,000 clones, roughly nine tenths of them singletons. The trim removed 2 bases at V and 6 bases at J, leaving 12 bases unmatched. Per the germline V gene, CDR1 is SGHAT and CDR2 is FQNNGV. This CDR3 has 16 residues. V is TRBV11-2 and J is TRBJ2-5, with 7 positions matching TRBD1. The TCR was taken from a woman aged 30 to 39 with COVID-19, enrolled during active disease. The sequenced sample consisted of peripheral blood. DNA for the CDR3: TGTGCCAGCAGCTTAACGGAACAGGGGAACGTGAAGACCCAGTACTTC. Residues: CASSLTEQGNVKTQYF. Full variable domain (remainder filled in from reference TRBV11-2 and TRBJ2-5): EAGVAQSPRYKIIEKRQSVAFWCNPISGHATLYWYQQILGQGPKLLIQFQNNGVVDDSQLPKDRFSAERLKGVDSTLKIQPAKLEDSAVYLCASSLTEQGNVKTQYFGPGTRLLVL.